This entry describes one T cell receptor beta chain. Its antigen is undetermined. The same CDR3 also results from other DNA sequences found in this sample. These data come from a study of PD-1 blockade in classical Hodgkin lymphoma. About the research overall: Nivolumab 3 mg/kg was given intravenously every 2 weeks.

Study findings and constraints: TCR diversity in CD4+, not CD8+, cells rose significantly by C4D1.

The germline V gene encodes CDR1 KGHSH and CDR2 LQKENI. The germline V and J ends were trimmed by 3 bases and 4 bases, with 3 bases remaining between them. The CDR3 extends over 11 amino acids. Patients all relapsed after autologous stem cell transplantation, and there was variation in brentuximab vedotin exposure. Profiling relied on immunoSEQ multiplex PCR, and the TCRdb table lists in-frame clones only, not all of them. Of about 41,000 clones listed, roughly 70% were seen once; the top ten hold around 24%. The sequenced sample was peripheral blood mononuclear cells (PBMCs), obtained at baseline. The TCR originated in a human donor with classical Hodgkin lymphoma. This rearrangement joins TRBV18 to TRBJ2-5, with no clear D. Here the CDR3 reads CASSPTETQYF. As DNA, the CDR3 is TGTGCCAGCTCACCTACAGAGACCCAGTACTTC. The variable domain in full, completed from reference TRBV18 and TRBJ2-5, reads NAGVMQNPRHLVRRRGQEARLRCSPMKGHSHVYWYRQLPEEGLKFMVYLQKENIIDESGMPKERFSAEFPKEGPSILRIQQVVRGDSAAYFCASSPTETQYFGPGTRLLVL.